The present entry profiles one T cell receptor (beta chain) with its context. The antigen remains undetermined. Indicated treatment: roughly 10-day PBMC culture with coronavirus spike peptide pools or control peptides (ViraFEST assay). During the years 2011-2018, before the COVID-19 pandemic, the unexposed donor's CD4+ T cells were collected. For ViraFEST, peptide pools expanded antigen-specific T cells, after which the TCRs were sequenced. The CDR3 sequence is 14 residues long. V was pared by 7 bases and J by 6 bases, with 16 bases between. The V gene's germline CDR1 is SGHRS and CDR2 YFSETQ. This sample was included in a study of vaccination and CD4 T cells after COVID-19. Across the study: At a median 72 days (range 14 to 241) after dose two, post-vaccine samples were obtained.

Sequencing of the DNA from cultured CD4+ T cells was carried out with the Oncomine TCR Beta short-read assay. One entry per CDR3 protein, called by TCRdb with MiXCR from the PCR reads. Of around 4,800 distinct CDR3 sequences listed, 38% are singletons. The TCR comes from a human donor in good health. The sequenced sample consisted of CD4+ T cells from blood, cultured in vitro. The V call is TRBV5-1, the J call TRBJ2-2; D is perhaps TRBD1 (6 bases). CDR3 sequence (DNA): TGCGCCAGCCAACAGGGTCCTTACCCCGGGGAGCTGTTTTTT. It codes for CASQQGPYPGELFF.